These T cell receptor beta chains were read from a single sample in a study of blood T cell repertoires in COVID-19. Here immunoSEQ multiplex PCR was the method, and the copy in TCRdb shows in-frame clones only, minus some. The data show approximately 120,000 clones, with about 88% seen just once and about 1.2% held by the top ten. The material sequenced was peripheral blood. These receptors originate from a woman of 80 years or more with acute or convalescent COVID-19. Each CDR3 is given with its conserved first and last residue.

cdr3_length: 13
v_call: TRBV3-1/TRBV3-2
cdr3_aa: CASSLLTTDTQYF

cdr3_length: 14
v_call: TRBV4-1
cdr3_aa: CASSPGGGGETQYF

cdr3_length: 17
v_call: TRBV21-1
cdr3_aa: CASSGPRGTASNQPQHF

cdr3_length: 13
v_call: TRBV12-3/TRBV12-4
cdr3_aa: CASRGQGSGGYTF

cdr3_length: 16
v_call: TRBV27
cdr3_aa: CASSLGTLLAKNIQYF

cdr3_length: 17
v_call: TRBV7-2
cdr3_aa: CASSLVLAGGPAYEQYF

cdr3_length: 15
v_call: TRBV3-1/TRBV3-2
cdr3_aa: CASSQSGQGNTEAFF

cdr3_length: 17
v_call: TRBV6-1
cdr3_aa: CASSGIAGRSVTGELFF

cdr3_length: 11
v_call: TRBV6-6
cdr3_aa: CASKGEGGYTF

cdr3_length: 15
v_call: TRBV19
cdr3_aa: CASSISGALAYEQYF

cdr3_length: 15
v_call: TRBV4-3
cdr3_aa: CASSQDERGNGGYTF

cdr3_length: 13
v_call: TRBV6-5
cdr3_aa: CASRTGGHNEQFF

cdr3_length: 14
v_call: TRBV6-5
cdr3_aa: CASSMTGEDEKLFF

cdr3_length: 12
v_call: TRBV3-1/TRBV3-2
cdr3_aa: CASSQEGHEQYF

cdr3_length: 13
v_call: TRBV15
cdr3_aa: CATSLGQGYEQYF

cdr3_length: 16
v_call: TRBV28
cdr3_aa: CASSGPLGTSSHEQYF

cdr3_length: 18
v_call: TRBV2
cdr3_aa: CASSDSGHSLSPNYGYTF

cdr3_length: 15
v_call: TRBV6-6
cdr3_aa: CASSYRGQGGETQYF

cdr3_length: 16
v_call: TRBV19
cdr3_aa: CASSIDQGGFGQPQHF

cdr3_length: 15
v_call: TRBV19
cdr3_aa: CASSPAGTGQQPQHF

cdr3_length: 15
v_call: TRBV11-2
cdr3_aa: CASSLRLAGGDTQYF

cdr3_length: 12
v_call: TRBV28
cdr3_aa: CASDGSSYEQFF

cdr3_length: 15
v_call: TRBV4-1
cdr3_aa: CASSQPGAYNSPLHF

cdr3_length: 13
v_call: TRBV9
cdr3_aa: CASSVARDTEAFF

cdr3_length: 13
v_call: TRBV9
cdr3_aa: CASSVQGSTEAFF

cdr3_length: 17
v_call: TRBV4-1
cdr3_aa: CASSSRDSHGSGNTIYF

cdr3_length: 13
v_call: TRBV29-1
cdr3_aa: CSVEGDRVNGYTF

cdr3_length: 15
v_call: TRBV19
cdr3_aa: CASSVQVERGGEQYF